A single sample gave rise to the 2 T cell receptor beta chains below, sequenced in a study of T cell responses to AZD1222 COVID-19 vaccine listed by TCRdb under 2021. Library construction relied on the immunoSEQ multiplex PCR assay. TCRdb carries this immuneACCESS record with in-frame sequences only. Its versions omit some clonotypes, under half of them owing to an unresolved V gene in the studies checked, with the rest unexplained. In all, the sample holds roughly 100,000 clones, and 89% of those were seen once. 35% to 45% of the sample comes from the top ten. This sample's time point label indicates: about 28 days (+/-7) after the second vaccine dose. The sample in question was peripheral blood, obtained 28 days after the second AZD1222 dose. The receptors shown here come from an adult who received the AZD1222 COVID-19 vaccine.

The V call is TRBV3-1 (or the pseudogene TRBV3-2), the J call TRBJ1-2; no clear D gene. V was trimmed by 6 bases and J by 4 bases, leaving 18 bases between them. The CDR3 spans 15 residues. From germline, CDR1 is LGHDT and CDR2 YNNKEL (reference sequence). DNA of the CDR3: TGTGCCAGCAGAAGAGAGGGCCCCCTCAGCTATGGCTACACCTTC. Protein: CASRREGPLSYGYTF.

For this clone: One end of the junction does not line up with germline, which may come from a read error. This chain joins TRBV11-2 and TRBJ1-2; unclear D gene. The germline V gene encodes CDR1 SGHAT and CDR2 FQNNGV. This CDR3 is 15 amino acids long. The DNA for the CDR3 is TGTGCCAACAGCTTCCGGGTCCTCGGTGGGGATGGCTACACCTTC. Translation: CANSFRVLGGDGYTF.